This T cell receptor (beta chain) was captured by sequencing in a study of blood T cell repertoires in COVID-19. Between the trimmed V and J ends, which lost 5 bases and 1 base, there was a span of 14 bases. The CDR3 runs 15 residues. Per germline, CDR1 SGHTA and CDR2 FQGNSA. Measured with immunoSEQ multiplex PCR; TCRdb has only the in-frame clones, and not every one. The sample yields about 73,000 clones, 70% to 80% seen once. This chain joins TRBV7-2 and TRBJ1-2; D unclear. The material sequenced was peripheral blood. This receptor was obtained from a man between 65 and 85 years old with COVID-19, enrolled during active disease. The CDR3 region is CASSADSTNNYGYTF. The CDR3 nucleotides read TGTGCCAGCAGCGCGGATTCAACGAATAACTATGGCTACACCTTC. The full variable domain, completed using reference TRBV7-2 and TRBJ1-2, is GAGVSQSPSNKVTEKGKDVELRCDPISGHTALYWYRQSLGQGLEFLIYFQGNSAPDKSGLPSDRFSAERTGGSVSTLTIQRTQQEDSAVYLCASSADSTNNYGYTFGSGTRLTVV.